This T cell receptor (beta chain) was sequenced in a study of T cell repertoires in cytomegalovirus infection. Germline values: CDR1 DFQATT, CDR2 SNEGSKA (reference sequence). The V gene lost 5 bases and the J gene lost 4 bases, with 5 bases spanning the gap. The CDR3 is 10 amino acids. This clonotype was seen more than once but under ten times. Its antigen remains unknown. TCRdb reprocessed the reads with MiXCR, giving one entry per CDR3 protein. This sample carries 250,000 to 400,000 distinct CDR3 sequences, approximately 25% of them seen once, and the ten largest clones take 13%. Regarding the study as a whole: CMV carriers with the relevant HLA were identified by cumulative public TCR beta family frequency.

The clonotype was recovered from a human donor in good health (CMV status not recorded). Some clones in this sample may be carry-over from other donors' samples. This specimen was cultured PBMCs, taken from culture after CMV antigen stimulation. The chain has TRBV20-1 and TRBJ2-5; D is unclear. The CDR3 here is CSAWGETQYF. In DNA form, the CDR3 reads TGCAGTGCTTGGGGAGAGACCCAGTACTTC.